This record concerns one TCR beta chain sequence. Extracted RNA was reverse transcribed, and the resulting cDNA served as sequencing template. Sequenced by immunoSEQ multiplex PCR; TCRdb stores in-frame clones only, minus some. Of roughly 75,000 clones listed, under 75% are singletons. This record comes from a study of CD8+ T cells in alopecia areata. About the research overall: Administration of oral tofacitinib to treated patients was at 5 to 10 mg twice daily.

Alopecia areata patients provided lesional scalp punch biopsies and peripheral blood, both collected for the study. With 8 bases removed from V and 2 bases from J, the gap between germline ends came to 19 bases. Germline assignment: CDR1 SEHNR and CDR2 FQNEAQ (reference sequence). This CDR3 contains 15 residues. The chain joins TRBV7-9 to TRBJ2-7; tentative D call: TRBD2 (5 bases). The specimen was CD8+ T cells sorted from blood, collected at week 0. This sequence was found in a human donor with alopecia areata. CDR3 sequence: CASGGTRTATYEQYF. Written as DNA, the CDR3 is TGTGCCAGCGGAGGAACCAGGACCGCGACCTACGAGCAGTACTTC.